The rows below give T cell receptor beta chains drawn from one sample of a study of post-analysis software for immune sequencing data. Via MiXCR, TCRdb re-called the PCR reads, giving one row per CDR3 protein. The sample includes 350,000 to 500,000 distinct CDR3 sequences, approximately 38% of them seen just once. Sequencing used blood. Receptors originate from a girl aged 2 to 9 with multiple sclerosis. Both conserved end residues are part of each CDR3. D genes are given only for firm matches. For some rows the clone size is stated as once, few or many, or as a class when expanded; others skip it.

v_call: TRBV6-2/TRBV6-3; j_call: TRBJ1-2; clone_size: few; d_call: NA; cdr3_aa: CASSYGGTTPYGYTF; cdr3_nt: TGTGCCAGCAGTTACGGGGGCACAACCCCCTATGGCTACACCTTC
v_call: TRBV10-3; j_call: TRBJ2-5; clone_size: NA; d_call: NA; cdr3_aa: CAIRPDSLQEAQYF; cdr3_nt: TGTGCCATCAGGCCGGACAGCCTCCAAGAGGCCCAGTACTTC
v_call: TRBV20-1; j_call: TRBJ2-3; clone_size: few; d_call: NA; cdr3_aa: CSARVYSRTDTQYF; cdr3_nt: TGCAGTGCTAGAGTCTACAGCCGCACAGATACGCAGTATTTT
v_call: TRBV20-1; j_call: TRBJ1-5; clone_size: few; d_call: TRBD1; cdr3_aa: CSARALTGVQPQHF; cdr3_nt: TGCAGTGCTAGAGCGCTTACAGGGGTTCAGCCCCAGCATTTT
v_call: TRBV12-3/TRBV12-4; j_call: TRBJ1-2; clone_size: NA; d_call: TRBD1; cdr3_aa: CASRDTGQRGYTF; cdr3_nt: TGTGCCAGCAGGGATACGGGACAGCGGGGCTACACCTTC
v_call: TRBV5-1; j_call: TRBJ2-3; clone_size: few; d_call: NA; cdr3_aa: CASSPPTYVTSSDTQYF; cdr3_nt: TGCGCCAGCAGCCCTCCGACATATGTGACCTCCTCGGATACGCAGTATTTT
v_call: TRBV7-2; j_call: TRBJ1-5; clone_size: NA; d_call: NA; cdr3_aa: CASSYRQGQPQHF; cdr3_nt: TGTGCCAGCAGCTACAGGCAGGGGCAGCCCCAGCATTTT
v_call: TRBV12-3/TRBV12-4; j_call: TRBJ1-2; clone_size: NA; d_call: NA; cdr3_aa: CASSPGRLIYGYTF; cdr3_nt: TGTGCCAGCAGCCCCGGACGGCTAATCTATGGCTACACCTTC
v_call: TRBV6-1; j_call: TRBJ2-1; clone_size: few; d_call: NA; cdr3_aa: CASSEIGSNEQFF; cdr3_nt: TGTGCCAGCAGTGAAATTGGAAGCAATGAGCAGTTCTTC
v_call: TRBV7-6; j_call: TRBJ2-3; clone_size: NA; d_call: NA; cdr3_aa: CASSEGSFTDTQYF; cdr3_nt: TGTGCCAGCAGCGAGGGTAGTTTCACAGATACGCAGTATTTT
v_call: TRBV5-1; j_call: TRBJ1-2; clone_size: NA; d_call: NA; cdr3_aa: CASSSREDYGYTF; cdr3_nt: TGCGCCAGCAGCTCCAGGGAGGACTATGGCTACACCTTC